Shown below are 12 T cell receptor beta chains from a single sample sequenced in a study of T cell responses to AZD1222 COVID-19 vaccine. Sequencing used immunoSEQ multiplex PCR; TCRdb keeps in-frame clones, though not all of them. The table has 140,000 to 150,000 clones, about 90% seen once. This material consisted of peripheral blood, taken on day 0 of AZD1222 vaccination. The receptors derive from an adult in good health.

The genes are TRBV6-5 and TRBJ2-7; TRBD2 matches 8 bases. The germline V gene has CDR1 MNHEY and CDR2 SVGAGI. V lost 10 bases to trimming and J lost 3 bases; unmatched junction nucleotides: 11. This CDR3 has 14 residues. CDR3 loop: CAISGTRKSYEQYF. The CDR3 DNA follows: TGTGCCATATCCGGGACTAGAAAAAGCTACGAGCAGTACTTC.

The chain has TRBV13 and TRBJ2-3; 10 positions agree with TRBD2. Trimming at V came to 4 bases and at J to 6 bases, leaving 13 bases not matched to a gene. This CDR3 has 17 residues. Germline CDR1 is PRHDT and CDR2 is FYEKMQ (reference sequence). The CDR3 region has the DNA TGTGCCAGCAGCTCCGCAATTCTAGCGGGAGCAACCGATACGCAGTATTTT. It encodes CASSSAILAGATDTQYF.

About this clone itself: The sample holds other DNA sequences that translate to the same CDR3. The gene calls are TRBV5-1 and TRBJ1-1; possible D gene TRBD1, 5 bases. The CDR3 loop spans 13 amino acids. Looked up from germline, CDR1 is SGHRS and CDR2 is YFSETQ. V shed 0 bases and J shed 6 bases, with 9 bases lying between them. The CDR3 loop reads CASSLDQGAEAFF. CDR3 sequence (DNA): TGCGCCAGCAGCTTGGACCAGGGCGCTGAAGCTTTCTTT. The complete variable domain, with remaining parts taken from reference TRBV5-1 and TRBJ1-1, reads KAGVTQTPRYLIKTRGQQVTLSCSPISGHRSVSWYQQTPGQGLQFLFEYFSETQRNKGNFPGRFSGRQFSNSRSEMNVSTLELGDSALYLCASSLDQGAEAFFGQGTRLTVV.

The chain combines TRBV10-3 with TRBJ1-1; D is perhaps TRBD1 (5 bases). The CDR3 is 15 residues long. Looked up from germline, CDR1 is ENHRY and CDR2 is SYGVKD. V shed 3 bases and J shed 5 bases, with 16 bases lying between them. The CDR3 sequence is CAISDTLGRGTEAFF. CDR3 DNA: TGTGCCATCAGTGATACTTTAGGGAGGGGAACTGAAGCTTTCTTT.

The chain recombines TRBV4-2 with TRBJ1-4; D unresolved. CDR3 length: 16 residues. The ends were cut back, 0 bases at V and 2 bases at J, with 10 bases in the middle. The V gene's germline CDR1 is LGHNA and CDR2 YNFKEQ. Written as DNA, the CDR3 is TGTGCCAGCAGCCAAGATCTAAGGGCGACTAATGAAAAACTGTTTTTT. Amino acids: CASSQDLRATNEKLFF.

V is TRBV5-4 and J is TRBJ2-3; D gene ambiguous. Germline values: CDR1 SGHNT, CDR2 YYREEE (reference sequence). V shed 3 bases and J shed 2 bases, with 1 base lying between them. This CDR3 contains 11 residues. The CDR3 is CASSSTDTQYF. The CDR3 DNA reads as TGTGCCAGCAGCTCCACAGATACGCAGTATTTT.

This clone was recorded once. The chain joins TRBV7-2 to TRBJ1-5; no clear D. Trimming removed 11 bases from V and 3 bases from J, with 14 bases in between. This CDR3 comprises 13 residues. Germline V gives CDR1 SGHTA, CDR2 FQGNSA. CDR3 bases: TGTGCCTGCGGGGAGTTTGACAATCAGCCCCAGCATTTT. Translating it yields CACGEFDNQPQHF.

This clone came up once. The chain uses TRBV3-1 (or the pseudogene TRBV3-2) and TRBJ1-2; D is possibly TRBD1 (5 bases). The CDR3 runs 12 residues. V was trimmed by 4 bases and J by 8 bases, leaving 11 bases between them. The germline V gene encodes CDR1 LGHDT and CDR2 YNNKEL (reference sequence). CDR3 protein: CASSLQALGYTF. CDR3 nucleotides: TGTGCCAGCAGCCTACAGGCTTTGGGCTACACCTTC.

This chain joins TRBV5-4 and TRBJ2-1; 11 positions match TRBD2. The CDR3 extends over 16 amino acids. The V gene's germline CDR1 is SGHNT and CDR2 YYREEE (reference sequence). After removal of 4 bases from V and 5 bases from J, the junction contained 8 bases not matched to a gene. CDR3 in DNA: TGTGCCAGCAGCAAAGTAGCGGGAGGGCCAAACAATGAGCAGTTCTTC. Amino acid sequence: CASSKVAGGPNNEQFF.

This chain links TRBV19 with TRBJ1-1; TRBD1 aligns across 10 bases. The V and J ends lost 6 bases and 5 bases, in that order; junction bases with no gene match: 6. CDR3 length: 14 amino acids. Germline values: CDR1 LNHDA, CDR2 SQIVND (reference sequence). The CDR3 reads CASSRDRGRTEAFF. As DNA, the CDR3 is TGTGCCAGTAGCCGGGACAGGGGAAGGACTGAAGCTTTCTTT.

This clone appeared a few times. The chain recombines TRBV6-6 with TRBJ1-2; no reliable D call. Germline V gene lookup returns CDR1 MNHNY and CDR2 SVGAGI (reference sequence). The V gene lost 4 bases and the J gene lost 3 bases, with 6 bases spanning the gap. The CDR3 is 12 residues long. The CDR3 DNA is TGTGCCAGCAGTTCGACGGACTATGGCTACACCTTC. It specifies CASSSTDYGYTF.

The V call is TRBV29-1, the J call TRBJ2-2; D is unresolved. Trimming left V 3 bases short and J 6 bases short, with 5 bases between. The germline V gene has CDR1 SQVTM and CDR2 ANQGSEA. This CDR3 has 11 residues. As DNA, the CDR3 is TGCAGCGTTGATTCTTCCGGGGAGCTGTTTTTT. It yields the protein CSVDSSGELFF.